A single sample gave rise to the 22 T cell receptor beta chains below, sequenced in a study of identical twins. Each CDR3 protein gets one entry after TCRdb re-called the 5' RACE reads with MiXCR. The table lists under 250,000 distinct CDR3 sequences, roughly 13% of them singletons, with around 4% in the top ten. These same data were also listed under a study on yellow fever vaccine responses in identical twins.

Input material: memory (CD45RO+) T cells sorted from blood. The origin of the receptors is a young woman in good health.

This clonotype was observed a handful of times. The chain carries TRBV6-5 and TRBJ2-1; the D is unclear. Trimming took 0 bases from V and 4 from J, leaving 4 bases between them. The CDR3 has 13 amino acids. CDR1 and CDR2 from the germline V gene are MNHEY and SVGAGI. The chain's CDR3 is CASSYSGYNEQFF. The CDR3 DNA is TGTGCCAGCAGTTACTCGGGATACAATGAGCAGTTCTTC.

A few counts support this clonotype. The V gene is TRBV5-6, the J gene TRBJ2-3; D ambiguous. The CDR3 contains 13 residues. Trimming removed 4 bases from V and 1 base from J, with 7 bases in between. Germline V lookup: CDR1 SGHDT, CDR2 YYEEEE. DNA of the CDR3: TGTGCCAGCAGCGGATGGGGCACAGATACGCAGTATTTT. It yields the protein CASSGWGTDTQYF.

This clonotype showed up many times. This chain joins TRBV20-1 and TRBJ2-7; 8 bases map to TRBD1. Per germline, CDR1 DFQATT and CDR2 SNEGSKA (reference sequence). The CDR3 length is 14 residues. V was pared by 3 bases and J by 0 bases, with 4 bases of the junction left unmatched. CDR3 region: CSARDGQGSYEQYF. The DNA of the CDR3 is TGCAGTGCTAGGGACGGACAGGGCTCCTACGAGCAGTACTTC.

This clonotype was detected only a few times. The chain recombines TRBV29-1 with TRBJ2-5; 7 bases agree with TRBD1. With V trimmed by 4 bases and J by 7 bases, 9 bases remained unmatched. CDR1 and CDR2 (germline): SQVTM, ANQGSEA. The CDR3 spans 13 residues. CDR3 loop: CSVAPQGLGTQYF. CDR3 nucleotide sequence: TGCAGCGTTGCCCCACAGGGGTTGGGGACCCAGTACTTC. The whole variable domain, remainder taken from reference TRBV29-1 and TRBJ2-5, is SAVISQKPSRDICQRGTSLTIQCQVDSQVTMMFWYRQQPGQSLTLIATANQGSEATYESGFVIDKFPISRPNLTFSTLTVSNMSPEDSSIYLCSVAPQGLGTQYFGPGTRLLVL.

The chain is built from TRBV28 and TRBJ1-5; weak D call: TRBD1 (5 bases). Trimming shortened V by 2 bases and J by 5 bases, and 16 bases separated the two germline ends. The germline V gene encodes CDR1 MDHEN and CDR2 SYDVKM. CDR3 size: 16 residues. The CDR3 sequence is CASSLAPREADQPQHF. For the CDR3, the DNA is TGTGCCAGCAGTTTAGCCCCCAGGGAGGCGGATCAGCCCCAGCATTTT.

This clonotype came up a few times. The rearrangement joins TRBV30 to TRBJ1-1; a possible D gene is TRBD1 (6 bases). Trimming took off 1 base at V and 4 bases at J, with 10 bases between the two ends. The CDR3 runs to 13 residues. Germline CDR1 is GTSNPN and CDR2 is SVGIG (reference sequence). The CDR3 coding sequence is TGTGCCTGGAGTGGACAGGTCCCCACTGAAGCTTTCTTT. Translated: CAWSGQVPTEAFF.

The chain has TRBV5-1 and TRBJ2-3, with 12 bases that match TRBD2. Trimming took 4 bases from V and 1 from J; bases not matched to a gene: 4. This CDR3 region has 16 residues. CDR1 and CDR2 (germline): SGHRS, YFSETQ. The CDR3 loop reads CASSPLAGGGTDTQYF. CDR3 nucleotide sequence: TGCGCCAGCAGCCCCCTAGCGGGAGGGGGCACAGATACGCAGTATTTT.

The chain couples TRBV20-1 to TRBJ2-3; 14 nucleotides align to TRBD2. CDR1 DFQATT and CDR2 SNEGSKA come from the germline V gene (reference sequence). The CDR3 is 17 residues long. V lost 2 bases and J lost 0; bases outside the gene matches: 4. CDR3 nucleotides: TGCAGTGCTAGATTGACTAGCGGGGGGGGGAGCACAGATACGCAGTATTTT. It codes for CSARLTSGGGSTDTQYF.

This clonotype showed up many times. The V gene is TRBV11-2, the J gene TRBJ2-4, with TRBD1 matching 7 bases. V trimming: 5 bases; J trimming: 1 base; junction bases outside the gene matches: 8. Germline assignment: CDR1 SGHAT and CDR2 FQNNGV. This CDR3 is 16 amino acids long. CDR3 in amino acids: CASSAQGYLAKNIQYF. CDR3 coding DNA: TGTGCCAGCAGCGCACAGGGGTATTTGGCCAAAAACATTCAGTACTTC.

The CDR3 DNA reads TGTGCCAGCAGTTTATCCATAACTCTCAGGGGCTATGGCTACACCTTC. Its translation is CASSLSITLRGYGYTF. This sequence joins TRBV28 and TRBJ1-2; a weak D match, TRBD1 (6 bases). The V gene lost 1 base and the J gene lost 4 bases, with 16 bases spanning the gap. CDR1 MDHEN and CDR2 SYDVKM come from the germline V gene. CDR3 size: 16 residues.

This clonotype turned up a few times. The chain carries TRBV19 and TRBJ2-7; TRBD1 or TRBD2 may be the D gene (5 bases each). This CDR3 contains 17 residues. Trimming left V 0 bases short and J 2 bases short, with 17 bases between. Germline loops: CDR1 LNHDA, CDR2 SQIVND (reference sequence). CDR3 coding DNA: TGTGCCAGTAGTATAGATCTCCCCGGGGCCAGTACCTACGAGCAGTACTTC. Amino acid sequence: CASSIDLPGASTYEQYF.

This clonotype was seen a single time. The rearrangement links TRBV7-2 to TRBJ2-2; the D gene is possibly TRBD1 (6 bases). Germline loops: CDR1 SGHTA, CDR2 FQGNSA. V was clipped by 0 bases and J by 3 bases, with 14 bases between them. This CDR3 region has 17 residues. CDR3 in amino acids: CASSLADSDWDTGELFF. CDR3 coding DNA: TGTGCCAGCAGCTTAGCGGACAGCGATTGGGACACCGGGGAGCTGTTTTTT.

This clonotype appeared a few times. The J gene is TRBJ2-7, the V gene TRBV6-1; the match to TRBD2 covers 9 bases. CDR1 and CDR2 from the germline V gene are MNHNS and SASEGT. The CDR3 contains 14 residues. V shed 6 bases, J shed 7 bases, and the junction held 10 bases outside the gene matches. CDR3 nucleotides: TGTGCCAGCAGGGAGACCGGGACTAGCTTTGAGCAGTACTTC. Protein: CASRETGTSFEQYF.

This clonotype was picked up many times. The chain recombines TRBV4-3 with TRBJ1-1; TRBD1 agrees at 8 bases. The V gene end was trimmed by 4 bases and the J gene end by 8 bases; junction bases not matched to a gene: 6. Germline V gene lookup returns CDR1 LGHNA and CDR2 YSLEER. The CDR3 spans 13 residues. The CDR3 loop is CASSPQRTGEAFF. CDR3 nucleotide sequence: TGCGCCAGCAGCCCCCAGAGGACAGGGGAAGCTTTCTTT.

This CDR3 reads CATSRDAAGWGNEQFF. DNA for the CDR3: TGTGCCACCAGCAGAGATGCGGCAGGGTGGGGGAATGAGCAGTTCTTC. The V call is TRBV15, the J call TRBJ2-1; D is possibly TRBD1 or TRBD2 (5 bases each). V lost 0 bases and J lost 7, with 16 bases in between. Germline V lookup: CDR1 LNHNV, CDR2 YYDKDF (reference sequence). There are 16 residues in the CDR3.

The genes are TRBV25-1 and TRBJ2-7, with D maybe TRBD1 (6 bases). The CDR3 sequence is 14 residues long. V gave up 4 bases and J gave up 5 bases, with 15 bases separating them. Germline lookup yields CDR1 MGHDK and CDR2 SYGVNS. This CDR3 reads CASSGPGTIHEQYF. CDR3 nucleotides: TGTGCCAGCAGTGGTCCCGGGACAATCCACGAGCAGTACTTC.

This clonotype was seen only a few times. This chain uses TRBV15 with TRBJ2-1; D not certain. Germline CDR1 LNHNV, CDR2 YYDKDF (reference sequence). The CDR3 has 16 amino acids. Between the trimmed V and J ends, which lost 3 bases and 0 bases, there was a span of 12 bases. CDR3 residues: CATSSKPESSYNEQFF. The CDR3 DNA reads TGTGCCACCAGCAGTAAACCCGAGAGCTCCTACAATGAGCAGTTCTTC.

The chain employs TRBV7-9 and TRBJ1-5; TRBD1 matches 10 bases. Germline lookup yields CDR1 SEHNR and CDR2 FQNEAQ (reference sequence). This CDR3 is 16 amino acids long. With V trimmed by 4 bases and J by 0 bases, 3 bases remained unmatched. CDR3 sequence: CASSSGQGSSNQPQHF. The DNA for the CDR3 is TGTGCCAGCAGCTCGGGACAGGGGAGTAGCAATCAGCCCCAGCATTTT.

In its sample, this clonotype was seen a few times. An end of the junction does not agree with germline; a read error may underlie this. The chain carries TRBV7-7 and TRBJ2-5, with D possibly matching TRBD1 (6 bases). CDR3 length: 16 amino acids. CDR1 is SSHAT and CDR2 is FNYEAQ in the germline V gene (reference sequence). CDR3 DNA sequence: TGTGCTAGCAGCCTTAAACGTACAGCAGGGGTGCAGACCCAGTACTTC. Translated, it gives CASSLKRTAGVQTQYF.

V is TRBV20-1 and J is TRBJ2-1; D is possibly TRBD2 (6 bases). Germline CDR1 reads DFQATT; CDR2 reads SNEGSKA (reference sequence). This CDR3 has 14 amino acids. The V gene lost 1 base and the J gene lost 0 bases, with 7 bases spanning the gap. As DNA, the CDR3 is TGCAGTGCTAGAGTCGGGGGCTCCTACAATGAGCAGTTCTTC. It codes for CSARVGGSYNEQFF.

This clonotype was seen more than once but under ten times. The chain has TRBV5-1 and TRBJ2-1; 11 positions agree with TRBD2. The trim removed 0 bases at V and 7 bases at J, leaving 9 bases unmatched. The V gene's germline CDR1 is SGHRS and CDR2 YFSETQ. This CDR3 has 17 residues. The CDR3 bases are TGCGCCAGCAGCTTGGCCCCTACTAGCGGGGGCTTTAATGAGCAGTTCTTC. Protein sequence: CASSLAPTSGGFNEQFF.

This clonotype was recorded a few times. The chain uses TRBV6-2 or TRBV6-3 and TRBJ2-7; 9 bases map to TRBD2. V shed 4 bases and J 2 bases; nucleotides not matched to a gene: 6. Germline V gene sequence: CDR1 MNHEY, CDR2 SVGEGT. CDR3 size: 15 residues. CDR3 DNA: TGTGCCAGCAGTTCTACTAGCGGGCGCACCTACGAGCAGTACTTC. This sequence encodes CASSSTSGRTYEQYF.